A selection of T cell receptor beta chains follows, all from one sample in a study of CD8 T cells in Susac syndrome. TCRdb reanalysed the immunoSEQ multiplex PCR reads using MiXCR and keeps one entry per CDR3 protein. Of roughly 100,000 distinct CDR3 sequences listed, around 94% are singletons. Sequences were obtained from CD4+ T cells from PBMCs. These receptors came from a human donor with Susac syndrome. Each CDR3 is given with its conserved first and last residue. The order of the fields is CDR3 protein, CDR3 DNA, clone size, D gene, J gene, V gene. The D gene is left open where the match is weak. Size tells how often a clone was seen (once, few, many) or the class of an expanded clone, and some rows leave it out.

CSVPLLGSNTQYF | TGCAGCGTTCCCCTGCTGGGATCAAATACGCAGTATTTT | NA | NA | TRBJ2-3 | TRBV29-1
CATRGTGPNTEAFF | TGTGCCACCAGGGGGACAGGGCCGAACACTGAAGCTTTCTTT | NA | TRBD1 | TRBJ1-1 | TRBV24-1
CASSLAHREGYTF | TGTGCCAGCAGCTTAGCGCACAGGGAGGGCTACACCTTC | NA | NA | TRBJ1-2 | TRBV7-2
CSARDQSGWETQYF | TGCAGTGCTAGAGATCAATCAGGCTGGGAGACCCAGTACTTC | NA | NA | TRBJ2-5 | TRBV20-1
CASSSTVASYEQYF | TGTGCCAGCAGCTCTACAGTGGCATCCTACGAGCAGTACTTC | NA | NA | TRBJ2-7 | TRBV7-8
CAWKWDQTTEAFF | TGTGCCTGGAAATGGGACCAGACCACTGAAGCTTTCTTT | NA | NA | TRBJ1-1 | TRBV30
CASRRQGDSNQPQHF | TGTGCCAGCAGACGACAGGGGGATAGCAATCAGCCCCAGCATTTT | NA | TRBD1 | TRBJ1-5 | TRBV28
CASSQEGTTNEKLFF | TGTGCCAGCAGCCAGGAAGGGACAACTAATGAAAAACTGTTTTTT | NA | NA | TRBJ1-4 | TRBV6-5
CASSRAKTQYF | TGCGCCAGCAGCCGGGCTAAAACCCAGTACTTC | NA | NA | TRBJ2-5 | TRBV4-1
CASSNQYEQYF | TGTGCCAGCAGTAATCAATACGAGCAGTACTTC | NA | NA | TRBJ2-7 | TRBV6-2/TRBV6-3
CASSFQDRDNQPQHF | TGTGCCAGCAGCTTTCAGGACAGGGATAATCAGCCCCAGCATTTT | NA | TRBD1 | TRBJ1-5 | TRBV5-6
CASSLAGGLYEQYF | TGTGCCAGCAGTTTGGCGGGGGGGCTCTACGAGCAGTACTTC | NA | TRBD2 | TRBJ2-7 | TRBV12-3/TRBV12-4
CASRDREDQPQHF | TGCGCCAGCCGCGACAGGGAAGATCAGCCCCAGCATTTT | NA | TRBD1 | TRBJ1-5 | TRBV5-1
CASSLGGGPSEQYF | TGTGCCAGCAGCTTAGGCGGGGGACCCTCCGAGCAGTACTTC | once | TRBD2 | TRBJ2-7 | TRBV7-2
CATSRAEGRANQPQHF | TGTGCCACCAGCAGGGCCGAGGGGAGGGCAAATCAGCCCCAGCATTTT | NA | NA | TRBJ1-5 | TRBV15
CASSQAAAVANTGELFF | TGCGCCAGCAGCCAAGCAGCGGCGGTCGCGAACACCGGGGAGCTGTTTTTT | once | NA | TRBJ2-2 | TRBV4-3
CASSLGGGAQPQHF | TGTGCCAGCAGCTTAGGTGGTGGGGCCCAGCCCCAGCATTTT | NA | NA | TRBJ1-5 | TRBV7-9
CASSSTSGGEYEQYF | TGCGCCAGCAGCTCGACTAGCGGGGGGGAGTACGAGCAGTACTTC | NA | TRBD2 | TRBJ2-7 | TRBV5-1
CASSLDAGPLETQYF | TGTGCCAGCAGCTTGGATGCAGGGCCGTTAGAGACCCAGTACTTC | NA | NA | TRBJ2-5 | TRBV5-4
CASSLVGRGDTGELFF | TGTGCCAGCAGCTTGGTTGGTAGGGGAGATACCGGGGAGCTGTTTTTT | NA | NA | TRBJ2-2 | TRBV5-6
CASSQEWGNYGYTF | TGTGCCAGCAGCCAAGAGTGGGGGAACTATGGCTACACCTTC | NA | NA | TRBJ1-2 | TRBV3-1
CASSLSLARGDTQYF | TGTGCCAGCAGCCTGTCCCTCGCACGGGGAGATACGCAGTATTTT | NA | NA | TRBJ2-3 | TRBV11-2
CAIGSSGNTIYF | TGTGCCATCGGGAGTTCTGGAAACACCATATATTTT | NA | NA | TRBJ1-3 | TRBV10-3
CASSDRVIFTDTQYF | TGTGCCAGCAGTGACAGGGTCATTTTCACAGATACGCAGTATTTT | once | TRBD1 | TRBJ2-3 | TRBV28
CASQAQSTTYTGELFF | TGTGCCAGCCAGGCCCAGTCGACTACCTACACCGGGGAGCTGTTTTTT | NA | NA | TRBJ2-2 | TRBV2
CASSDGLKQETQYF | TGCGCCAGCAGCGATGGACTAAAACAAGAGACCCAGTACTTC | NA | NA | TRBJ2-5 | TRBV5-1
CSASQGGSNTGELFF | TGCAGTGCTAGTCAAGGGGGTTCGAACACCGGGGAGCTGTTTTTT | NA | NA | TRBJ2-2 | TRBV20-1
CASTSSSWAFF | TGTGCCAGCACCAGCTCCTCCTGGGCTTTCTTT | NA | NA | TRBJ1-1 | TRBV28
CASSLEGGKNTGELFF | TGCGCCAGCAGCCTGGAGGGGGGCAAGAACACCGGGGAGCTGTTTTTT | NA | NA | TRBJ2-2 | TRBV5-1
CASSTPRAGGRETQYF | TGTGCCAGCAGCACTCCCCGGGCAGGGGGCAGGGAGACCCAGTACTTC | NA | NA | TRBJ2-5 | TRBV21-1
CSPGDVSYEQYF | TGCAGCCCTGGGGACGTCTCCTACGAGCAGTACTTC | once | NA | TRBJ2-7 | TRBV20-1
CATSGDGQNQPQHF | TGTGCCACCAGTGGGGACGGCCAGAATCAGCCCCAGCATTTT | NA | NA | TRBJ1-5 | TRBV24-1
CASSSGIYSNQPQHF | TGTGCCAGCAGTTCAGGAATTTATAGCAATCAGCCCCAGCATTTT | NA | NA | TRBJ1-5 | TRBV12-3/TRBV12-4